These 11 T cell receptor beta chains were sequenced from one sample in a study of human T cells and chemical hapten exposure. As for time point: patch test 3, about 24 weeks after DPC sensitization. Indicated treatment: therapeutic diphenylcyclopropenone sensitization with weekly scalp DPC. TCRdb independently ran MiXCR on the RACE reads; one entry per CDR3 protein. Here the sample spans about 120,000 distinct CDR3 sequences, about 11% being singletons. The sample in question was whole blood, obtained in connection with sensitization to the hapten diphenylcyclopropenone (DPC). These TCRs come from a woman aged 50 to 60 with alopecia areata. Some clones in this sample may be carry-over from other donors' samples.

The chain joins TRBV20-1 to TRBJ2-7, with D maybe TRBD1 (6 bases). The V end lost 0 bases, the J end lost 0 bases, and 15 bases lay between the germline ends. CDR3 length: 16 amino acids. Germline-derived CDR1 and CDR2 are DFQATT and SNEGSKA (reference sequence). Here the CDR3 DNA reads TGCAGTGCTAGAGATAGAGGAGGACAGAGCTCCTACGAGCAGTACTTC. Its translation: CSARDRGGQSSYEQYF.

This clonotype was seen a few times. V is TRBV7-6 and J is TRBJ2-3, with D possibly being TRBD1 (5 bases). The length of the CDR3 is 12 residues. Trimming cost V 3 bases and J 5 bases, with 6 bases left between them. Germline V gene lookup returns CDR1 SGHVS and CDR2 FNYEAQ. CDR3 sequence reads: CASSLGLDTQYF. CDR3 coding DNA: TGTGCCAGCAGCTTGGGGCTAGATACGCAGTATTTT.

The chain combines TRBV7-2 with TRBJ2-3, with 10 positions matching TRBD1. The J segment lost 5 bases and the V segment lost 1 base, leaving 6 bases of the junction unmatched. CDR3 length: 16 amino acids. Germline V CDR1 and CDR2: SGHTA, FQGNSA. The DNA for the CDR3 is TGTGCCAGCAGCTTAGGGGGGGGACAGGGGAAAGATACGCAGTATTTT. Its protein product is CASSLGGGQGKDTQYF.

This chain joins TRBV20-1 and TRBJ2-1; D remains unclear. The V gene's germline CDR1 is DFQATT and CDR2 SNEGSKA (reference sequence). This CDR3 is built from 13 residues. V was cut by 3 bases and J by 2 bases, with 8 bases left in between. The CDR3 region is CSASPSAYNEQFF. CDR3 bases: TGCAGTGCTAGCCCCAGTGCCTACAATGAGCAGTTCTTC.

This chain links TRBV20-1 with TRBJ2-7; possibly TRBD1 or TRBD2 for D (5 bases each). This CDR3 is built from 13 residues. The V gene lost 6 bases and the J gene lost 2 bases, with 14 bases spanning the gap. Germline assignment: CDR1 DFQATT and CDR2 SNEGSKA (reference sequence). CDR3 in amino acids: CSADVGDPYEQYF. The CDR3, as DNA: TGCAGTGCGGACGTCGGGGACCCCTACGAGCAGTACTTC.

This clonotype was seen at least ten times. This rearrangement joins TRBV27 to TRBJ1-4, with D uncertain. This CDR3 region has 14 residues. Germline V gene sequence: CDR1 MNHEY, CDR2 SMNVEV (reference sequence). V gave up 6 bases and J gave up 8 bases, with 16 bases separating them. The CDR3 nucleotides read TGTGCCAGCAGACCAGTGTGGGCTGAAGAAAAACTGTTTTTT. Protein product: CASRPVWAEEKLFF.

The chain links TRBV10-3 to TRBJ2-7; D remains ambiguous. The V end was cut by 7 bases, the J end by 5 bases, with 12 bases between. CDR1 ENHRY and CDR2 SYGVKD come from the germline V gene. This CDR3 comprises 12 residues. CDR3 in DNA: TGTGCCATCACCAGCCTTGGACACGAGCAGTACTTC. Translated, it gives CAITSLGHEQYF.

This clonotype showed up many times. The chain joins TRBV12-3 or TRBV12-4 to TRBJ1-6, with 7 bases matching TRBD1. This CDR3 is built from 15 residues. V dropped 1 base and J dropped 5; count of bases not matched to a gene: 2. The CDR3: CASSLGQGDNSPLHF. Here the CDR3 DNA reads TGTGCCAGCAGTTTAGGACAGGGTGATAATTCACCCCTCCACTTT.

This clonotype showed up just a few times. This sequence joins TRBV6-5 and TRBJ1-1, with D unresolved. Trimming left V 0 bases short and J 5 bases short, with 10 bases between. The CDR3 spans 14 residues. Germline V gives CDR1 MNHEY, CDR2 SVGAGI. This CDR3 is CASSYSAGETEAFF. The CDR3 DNA follows: TGTGCCAGCAGTTACTCGGCCGGGGAAACTGAAGCTTTCTTT.

This clonotype was detected ten times or more. This sequence joins TRBV6-6 and TRBJ1-1; D may be TRBD1 (5 bases). Between the trimmed V and J ends, which lost 0 bases and 5 bases, there was a span of 16 bases. Germline CDR1 reads MNHNY; CDR2 reads SVGAGI (reference sequence). This CDR3 spans 16 amino acids. The CDR3 nucleotides are TGTGCCAGCAGTTACTCGAAGGGGATTCACGGAACTGAAGCTTTCTTT. It translates to CASSYSKGIHGTEAFF.

This clonotype was observed many times. The V gene is TRBV10-2, the J gene TRBJ1-6; D ambiguous. Trimming pared 3 bases from V and 8 bases from J, leaving 8 bases between. Germline assignment: CDR1 WSHSY and CDR2 SAAADI. The CDR3 totals 13 residues. CDR3 nucleotide sequence: TGCGCCAGCAGTGATGCAAGTTATTCACCCCTCCACTTT. Its translation is CASSDASYSPLHF.